Presented here are 8 T cell receptor beta chains from one specimen sequenced in a study of STAT3 mutations in large granular lymphocyte leukemia. Regarding the study as a whole: Every T-LGLL patient had at least one immunodominant TCRbeta clonotype.

These receptors have no known antigen. Sequencing used immunoSEQ multiplex PCR; TCRdb keeps in-frame clones, though not all of them. The sample includes fewer than 15,000 clones, about nine tenths of them seen just once. Sequencing was performed on PBMCs. The receptors here all came from a human donor with T large granular lymphocyte leukemia. Some clones in this sample may be carry-over from other donors' samples.

The chain has TRBV19 and TRBJ2-6; 12 nucleotides align to TRBD1. The germline V gene encodes CDR1 LNHDA and CDR2 SQIVND (reference sequence). Losses at the gene ends were 1 base for V and 4 bases for J; bases not matched to a gene: 11. This CDR3 is 20 amino acids long. CDR3 in amino acids: CASSIVGTGGYSPGANVLTF. CDR3 bases: TGTGCCAGTAGTATAGTAGGGACAGGGGGCTACTCGCCCGGGGCCAACGTCCTGACTTTC.

This clone was counted only a few times. The rearrangement links TRBV5-4 to TRBJ2-7; no definite D call. Between the trimmed V and J ends, which lost 2 bases and 5 bases, there was a span of 14 bases. The CDR3 covers 14 residues. From germline, CDR1 is SGHNT and CDR2 YYREEE (reference sequence). The CDR3 reads CASSLWGNWNEQYF. The CDR3 nucleotides read TGTGCCAGCAGCTTATGGGGTAATTGGAACGAGCAGTACTTC.

V usage is TRBV9 and J usage is TRBJ1-4, with TRBD1 matching 7 bases. Germline CDR1 is SGDLS and CDR2 is YYNGEE. The trim removed 2 bases at V and 3 bases at J, leaving 13 bases unmatched. This CDR3 spans 18 amino acids. CDR3 DNA: TGTGCCAGCAGCGTCGGGGTGACAGGGAGGTACGCTAATGAAAAACTGTTTTTT. This codes for CASSVGVTGRYANEKLFF.

The J gene is TRBJ2-2, the V gene TRBV19; possibly TRBD2 for D (6 bases). CDR1 and CDR2 (germline): LNHDA, SQIVND (reference sequence). Trimming removed 8 bases from V and 1 base from J, with 8 bases in between. This CDR3 has 13 amino acids. The CDR3 coding sequence is TGTGCCAGTCGGAGGGGGAACACCGGGGAGCTGTTTTTT. This encodes CASRRGNTGELFF.

V is TRBV2 and J is TRBJ2-7, with 8 bases lining up with TRBD1. V dropped 0 bases and J dropped 6; count of bases not matched to a gene: 4. The CDR3 covers 14 residues. CDR1 SNHLY and CDR2 FYNNEI come from the germline V gene. CDR3 in amino acids: CASSEAWTGTEQYV. The CDR3 DNA reads as TGTGCCAGCAGTGAAGCCTGGACAGGGACCGAGCAGTACGTC.

The V gene is TRBV2, the J gene TRBJ1-6, with 12 bases matching TRBD1. The CDR3 length is 15 residues. V gave up 6 bases and J gave up 4 bases; unmatched junction bases: 1. CDR1 and CDR2 (germline): SNHLY, FYNNEI. The CDR3 nucleotides read TGTGCCAGCAGGGGACAGGGGGCGTATAATTCACCCCTCCACTTT. Translating it yields CASRGQGAYNSPLHF.

The V gene is TRBV7-2, the J gene TRBJ2-3; 10 bases agree with TRBD2. This CDR3 contains 15 residues. CDR1 SGHTA and CDR2 FQGNSA come from the germline V gene. J was trimmed by 3 bases and V by 2 bases; bases with no gene match: 2. Here the CDR3 DNA reads TGTGCCAGCAGCTTAAGTAGCGGGAGGACAGATACGCAGTATTTT. Its protein product is CASSLSSGRTDTQYF.

This rearrangement joins TRBV5-4 to TRBJ1-1, with 7 bases aligning to TRBD1. The V and J ends lost 3 bases and 11 bases, in that order; junction bases with no gene match: 7. The CDR3 length is 12 residues. In germline, CDR1 is SGHNT, CDR2 YYREEE (reference sequence). The CDR3 loop reads CASSSEGGDAFF. CDR3 sequence (DNA): TGTGCCAGCAGCTCCGAAGGGGGCGACGCTTTCTTT.